In this sample, the clone carrying this TCR beta chain turned up once. Its matching antigen is unknown. Trimming took off 1 base at V and 4 bases at J, with 10 bases between the two ends. This CDR3 is 14 amino acids long. Germline CDR1 reads LGHDT; CDR2 reads YNNKEL (reference sequence). This sample is drawn from a study of CD8 T cells in ankylosing spondylitis. The study's findings and limits: Roughly 8 highly homologous variants made up a TCR beta motif, and this motif appeared characteristic of ankylosing spondylitis blood.

MiXCR was run by TCRdb on the 5' RACE reads, yielding one entry per CDR3 protein. The sample lists hundreds of thousands of distinct CDR3 sequences, roughly 27% occurring once. This chain joins TRBV3-1 and TRBJ2-5, with D possibly TRBD2 on 5 matching bases. The source material was blood, either unsorted or a sorted T cell fraction (not recorded which). The clonotype comes from a male donor with ankylosing spondylitis. CDR3 in DNA: TGTGCCAGCAGCCAAGGACTATCCCGAGAGACCCAGTACTTC. It codes for CASSQGLSRETQYF.